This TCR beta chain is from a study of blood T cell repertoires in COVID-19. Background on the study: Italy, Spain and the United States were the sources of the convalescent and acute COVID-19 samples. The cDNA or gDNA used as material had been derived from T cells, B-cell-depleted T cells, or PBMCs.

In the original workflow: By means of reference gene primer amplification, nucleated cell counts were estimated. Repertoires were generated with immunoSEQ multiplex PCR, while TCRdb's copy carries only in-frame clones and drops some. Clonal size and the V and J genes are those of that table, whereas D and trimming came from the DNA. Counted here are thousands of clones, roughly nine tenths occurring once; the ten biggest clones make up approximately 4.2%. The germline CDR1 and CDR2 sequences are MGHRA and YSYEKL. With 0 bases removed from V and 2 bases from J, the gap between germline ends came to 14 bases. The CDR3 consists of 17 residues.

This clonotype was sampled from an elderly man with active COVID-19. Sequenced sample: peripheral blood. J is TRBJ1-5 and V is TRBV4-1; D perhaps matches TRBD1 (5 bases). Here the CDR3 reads CASSQEGVVRGNQPQHF. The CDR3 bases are TGCGCCAGCAGCCAAGAAGGGGTCGTAAGGGGCAATCAGCCCCAGCATTTT.